The source of this TCR beta chain is a study of response to subunit inactivated influenza vaccine. This clonotype was detected a few times. The CDR3 loop spans 18 amino acids. V gave up 0 bases and J gave up 8 bases; unmatched junction bases: 12. CDR1 and CDR2 (germline): SGHAT, FQNNGV. TCRdb independently ran MiXCR on the RT-PCR reads; one entry per CDR3 protein. The sample records about 620,000 distinct CDR3 sequences, roughly 10% being singletons. These same data were also listed under a study on T cells expressing NK-cell markers. That paper adds: Scientists made TCR beta cDNA using 5'RACE template switching with UMIs. NKG2C+ dominant clonotypes from 6 or 7 donors made up about 1.0-7.0% of CD8+ T cells.

This chain connects TRBV11-2 to TRBJ2-3; 12 nucleotides line up with TRBD2. The sequenced sample was PBMCs from blood, obtained on the day of vaccination. The receptor's source is a man aged 45-65 years who received an inactivated influenza vaccine. The CDR3 coding sequence is TGTGCCAGCAGCTTAGAAAGGACTAGCGGGGTCTATTTTGGTACGCAGTATTTT. It yields the protein CASSLERTSGVYFGTQYF.